The next 18 T cell receptor beta chains were all read from a single sample in a study of lymphopenia after photon versus proton radiotherapy. Generated by immunoSEQ multiplex PCR, the TCRdb table keeps only in-frame clones and is missing some. The repertoire holds 37,000 or so clones, with about 83% as singletons. The specimen comprised peripheral blood, sampled from a patient treated with photon-based radiotherapy. Receptors originate from a man over 45 with gastric cancer.

The chain recombines TRBV7-9 with TRBJ2-5; tentatively, D is TRBD1 (6 bases). The DNA end favors TRBJ2-7, so the J call may be wrong. The CDR3 loop spans 15 amino acids. The germline gives CDR1 SEHNR, CDR2 FQNEAQ (reference sequence). DNA of the CDR3: TGTGCCAGCAGCTTAGGACAGGTGACCTCCTACGAGCAGTACTTC. It codes for CASSLGQVTSYEQYF.

The chain links TRBV28 to TRBJ2-7; weak D call: TRBD2 (6 bases). CDR1 MDHEN and CDR2 SYDVKM come from the germline V gene. The CDR3 runs 13 residues. The ends were cut back, 6 bases at V and 3 bases at J, with 12 bases in the middle. The CDR3 is CASRRGAGYEQYF. DNA for the CDR3: TGTGCCAGCAGGCGCGGGGCCGGCTACGAGCAGTACTTC.

This chain links TRBV11-3 with TRBJ2-2; D is possibly TRBD2 (5 bases). The germline CDR1 and CDR2 sequences are SGHNT and YENEEA. The CDR3 covers 17 residues. V was shortened by 8 bases and J by 1 base, with 20 bases between the two germline ends. CDR3 residues: CASGRPKAGWNTGELFF. The CDR3 nucleotides are TGTGCCAGCGGACGGCCTAAGGCGGGTTGGAACACCGGGGAGCTGTTTTTT.

This clone was found a few times. CDR3 nucleotides: TGTGCCAGCTCACCTGCCCAAAGGAACACTGAAGCTTTCTTT. It codes for CASSPAQRNTEAFF. V is TRBV18 and J is TRBJ1-1; D gene ambiguous. The germline gives CDR1 KGHSH, CDR2 LQKENI. This CDR3 is built from 14 residues. V was cut by 3 bases and J by 1 base, with 9 bases left in between. Looking up the rest from reference TRBV18 and TRBJ1-1 gives the full variable domain: NAGVMQNPRHLVRRRGQEARLRCSPMKGHSHVYWYRQLPEEGLKFMVYLQKENIIDESGMPKERFSAEFPKEGPSILRIQQVVRGDSAAYFCASSPAQRNTEAFFGQGTRLTVV.

J is TRBJ1-2 and V is TRBV28; D not certain. Between the trimmed V and J ends, which lost 6 bases and 3 bases, there was a span of 5 bases. Germline CDR1 is MDHEN and CDR2 is SYDVKM. CDR3 size: 11 residues. CDR3: CASSLDYGYTF. The CDR3 nucleotides read TGTGCCAGCAGCCTGGACTATGGCTACACCTTC.

The rearrangement uses TRBV18 and TRBJ2-3; 10 nucleotides line up with TRBD2. This CDR3 has 14 amino acids. The germline gives CDR1 KGHSH, CDR2 LQKENI. J lost 5 bases, V lost 5 bases, and 4 bases had no gene match. In DNA form, the CDR3 reads TGTGCCAGCTCAGGCCTAGCGGGAGAAGATACGCAGTATTTT. This codes for CASSGLAGEDTQYF.

The J gene is TRBJ1-2, the V gene TRBV28; 7 positions match TRBD1. Per germline, CDR1 MDHEN and CDR2 SYDVKM. The CDR3 length is 13 residues. V was clipped by 1 base and J by 6 bases; unmatched bases: 2. The CDR3 spells CASSLSTGNGYTF. CDR3 coding DNA: TGTGCCAGCAGTTTATCGACAGGGAATGGCTACACCTTC.

J is TRBJ2-3 and V is TRBV2; D remains unclear. CDR3 length: 12 amino acids. Trimming shortened V by 9 bases and J by 4 bases, and 11 bases separated the two germline ends. Germline CDR1 is SNHLY and CDR2 is FYNNEI. CDR3 sequence (DNA): TGTGCCAGTTTAGGCGCTGCAGATACGCAGTATTTT. As protein: CASLGAADTQYF. The full variable domain, rest sourced from reference TRBV2 and TRBJ2-3, is EPEVTQTPSHQVTQMGQEVILRCVPISNHLYFYWYRQILGQKVEFLVSFYNNEISEKSEIFDDQFSVERPDGSNFTLKIRSTKLEDSAMYFCASLGAADTQYFGPGTRLTVL.

The chain combines TRBV5-1 with TRBJ2-1; 8 bases are a match to TRBD2. Per germline, CDR1 SGHRS and CDR2 YFSETQ. The CDR3 is 16 amino acids. After removal of 4 bases from V and 8 bases from J, the junction contained 14 bases not matched to a gene. In DNA, the CDR3 is TGCGCCAGCAGCCCGGGGGGGAGGGCAGCACCCTATGAGCAGTTCTTC. The encoded protein is CASSPGGRAAPYEQFF. Together with reference TRBV5-1 and TRBJ2-1, the CDR3 gives the full variable domain: KAGVTQTPRYLIKTRGQQVTLSCSPISGHRSVSWYQQTPGQGLQFLFEYFSETQRNKGNFPGRFSGRQFSNSRSEMNVSTLELGDSALYLCASSPGGRAAPYEQFFGPGTRLTVL.

The J gene is TRBJ2-1, the V gene TRBV18; 8 positions match TRBD1. The germline V gene has CDR1 KGHSH and CDR2 LQKENI. Trimming cost V 3 bases and J 3 bases; bases outside gene matches: 4. The CDR3 totals 15 residues. The CDR3 is CASSPQGARYNEQFF. CDR3 nucleotide sequence: TGTGCCAGCTCACCCCAGGGGGCCCGCTACAATGAGCAGTTCTTC.

This clone was seen more than once but under ten times. The chain carries TRBV4-1 and TRBJ1-2; tentative D call: TRBD1 (5 bases). The CDR3 is made up of 16 amino acids. Germline CDR1 MGHRA, CDR2 YSYEKL. Deletions cut 0 bases from V and 7 bases from J, with 18 bases between. The CDR3 DNA sequence: TGCGCCAGCAGCCAAGATCCCGCCGTCGGGGGGTTTGGCTACACCTTC. Encoded protein: CASSQDPAVGGFGYTF.

The chain links TRBV5-4 to TRBJ2-2, with a possible D match to TRBD1 (5 bases). Trimming cost V 2 bases and J 0 bases, with 8 bases left between them. This CDR3 spans 15 amino acids. CDR1 and CDR2 (germline): SGHNT, YYREEE (reference sequence). The CDR3 nucleotides are TGTGCCAGCAGCTTTCAGGGATCGAACACCGGGGAGCTGTTTTTT. Encoded protein: CASSFQGSNTGELFF.

The chain has TRBV2 and TRBJ2-1, with unresolved D. The CDR3 has 15 residues. The germline CDR1 and CDR2 sequences are SNHLY and FYNNEI. V was trimmed by 0 bases and J by 6 bases, leaving 12 bases between them. In nucleotides, the CDR3 is TGTGCCAGCAGTGAAGCGGTCTGGTTCTCCAATGAGCAGTTCTTC. Amino acids: CASSEAVWFSNEQFF.

This chain links TRBV7-3 with TRBJ1-1; D might be TRBD1 (5 bases). The CDR3 consists of 15 residues. V gave up 6 bases and J gave up 2 bases, with 16 bases separating them. The germline V gene encodes CDR1 SGHTA and CDR2 FQGTGA. The CDR3 is CASSPTPQGNTEAFF. The DNA for the CDR3 is TGTGCCAGCAGTCCCACTCCTCAGGGAAACACTGAAGCTTTCTTT.

This clone is a singleton in its sample. The chain has TRBV4-2 and TRBJ2-5; perhaps TRBD2 as D (5 bases). This CDR3 region has 15 residues. V was shortened by 0 bases and J by 5 bases, with 13 bases between the two germline ends. Germline CDR1 LGHNA, CDR2 YNFKEQ. The CDR3 here is CASSQDPTSRETQYF. Written as DNA, the CDR3 is TGTGCCAGCAGCCAAGATCCCACTAGTAGGGAGACCCAGTACTTC.

The chain links TRBV5-4 to TRBJ2-7, with 15 bases matching TRBD2. Germline lookup yields CDR1 SGHNT and CDR2 YYREEE (reference sequence). The J segment lost 6 bases and the V segment lost 4 bases, leaving 2 bases of the junction unmatched. This CDR3 has 14 amino acids. CDR3 residues: CASSKGLAGGEQYF. The CDR3 DNA sequence: TGTGCCAGCAGCAAGGGACTAGCGGGAGGCGAGCAGTACTTC.

The chain is built from TRBV11-3 and TRBJ2-1, with D hard to call. The CDR3 contains 16 residues. V gave up 5 bases and J gave up 10 bases, with 24 bases separating them. CDR1 and CDR2 from the germline V gene are SGHNT and YENEEA. As DNA, the CDR3 is TGTGCCAGCAGCCCCCCCGGGCTGACTGGCTCGGAGGAGCAGTTCTTC. Residues: CASSPPGLTGSEEQFF.

V gene TRBV5-1 combines with J gene TRBJ2-2; 8 bases map to TRBD2. The CDR3 consists of 15 residues. V gave up 5 bases and J gave up 1 base; unmatched junction bases: 4. CDR1 is SGHRS, CDR2 YFSETQ, per germline. The CDR3, as DNA: TGCGCCAGCAGGGGACTAGACAAGAACACCGGGGAGCTGTTTTTT. Its protein product is CASRGLDKNTGELFF.